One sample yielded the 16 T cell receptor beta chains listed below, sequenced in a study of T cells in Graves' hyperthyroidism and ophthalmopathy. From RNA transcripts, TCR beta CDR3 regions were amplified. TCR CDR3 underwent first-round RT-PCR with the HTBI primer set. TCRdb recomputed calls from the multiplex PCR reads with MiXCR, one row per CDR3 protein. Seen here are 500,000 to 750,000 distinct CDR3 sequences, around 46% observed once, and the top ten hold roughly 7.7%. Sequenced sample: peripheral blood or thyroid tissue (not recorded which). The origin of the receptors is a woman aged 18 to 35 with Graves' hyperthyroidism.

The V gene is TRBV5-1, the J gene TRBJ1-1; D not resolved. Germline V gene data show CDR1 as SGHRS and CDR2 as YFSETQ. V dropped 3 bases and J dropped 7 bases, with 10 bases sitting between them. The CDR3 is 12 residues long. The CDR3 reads CASSSPQSEAFF. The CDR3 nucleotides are TGCGCCAGCAGCTCCCCCCAGAGTGAAGCTTTCTTT. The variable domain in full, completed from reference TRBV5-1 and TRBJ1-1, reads KAGVTQTPRYLIKTRGQQVTLSCSPISGHRSVSWYQQTPGQGLQFLFEYFSETQRNKGNFPGRFSGRQFSNSRSEMNVSTLELGDSALYLCASSSPQSEAFFGQGTRLTVV.

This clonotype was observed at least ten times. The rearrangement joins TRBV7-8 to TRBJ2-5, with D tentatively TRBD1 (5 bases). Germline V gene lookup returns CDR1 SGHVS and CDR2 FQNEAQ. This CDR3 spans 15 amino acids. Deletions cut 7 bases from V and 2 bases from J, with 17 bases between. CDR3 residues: CASTSKQGLQETQYF. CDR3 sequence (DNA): TGTGCCAGCACCAGTAAGCAGGGTTTACAAGAGACCCAGTACTTC.

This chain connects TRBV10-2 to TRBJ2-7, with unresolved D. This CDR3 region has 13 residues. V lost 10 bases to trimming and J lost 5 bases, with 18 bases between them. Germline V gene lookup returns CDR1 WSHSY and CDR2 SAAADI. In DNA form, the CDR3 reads TGCGCCATCGCCAGCGTTGTGGGCCACGAGCAGTACTTC. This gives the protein CAIASVVGHEQYF.

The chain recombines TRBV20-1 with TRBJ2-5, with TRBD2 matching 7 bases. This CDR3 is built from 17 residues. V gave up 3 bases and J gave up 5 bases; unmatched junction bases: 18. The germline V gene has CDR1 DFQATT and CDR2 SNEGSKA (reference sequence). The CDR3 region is CSARDGVWREYSETQYF. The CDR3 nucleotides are TGCAGTGCTAGGGATGGGGTTTGGCGGGAGTACTCGGAGACCCAGTACTTC.

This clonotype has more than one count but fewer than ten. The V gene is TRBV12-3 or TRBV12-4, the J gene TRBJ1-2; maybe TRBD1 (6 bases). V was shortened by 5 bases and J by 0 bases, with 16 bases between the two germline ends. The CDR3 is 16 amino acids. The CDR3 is CASSTGHSLTNYGYTF. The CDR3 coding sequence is TGTGCCAGCAGTACGGGACACTCACTAACTAACTATGGCTACACCTTC.

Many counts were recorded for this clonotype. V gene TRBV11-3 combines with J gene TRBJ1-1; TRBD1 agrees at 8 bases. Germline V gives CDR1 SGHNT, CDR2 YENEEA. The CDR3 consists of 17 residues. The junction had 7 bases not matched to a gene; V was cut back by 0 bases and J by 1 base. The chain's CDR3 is CASSLDGYRGRNTEAFF. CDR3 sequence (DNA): TGTGCCAGCAGCTTAGATGGCTACAGGGGGAGGAACACTGAAGCTTTCTTT.

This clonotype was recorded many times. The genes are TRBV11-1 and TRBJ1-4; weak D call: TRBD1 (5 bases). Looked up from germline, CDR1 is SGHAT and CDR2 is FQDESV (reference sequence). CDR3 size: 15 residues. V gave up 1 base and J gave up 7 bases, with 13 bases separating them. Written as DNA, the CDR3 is TGTGCCAGCAGCTTAGGCTGGGACGGTGGTGAAAAACTGTTTTTT. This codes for CASSLGWDGGEKLFF.

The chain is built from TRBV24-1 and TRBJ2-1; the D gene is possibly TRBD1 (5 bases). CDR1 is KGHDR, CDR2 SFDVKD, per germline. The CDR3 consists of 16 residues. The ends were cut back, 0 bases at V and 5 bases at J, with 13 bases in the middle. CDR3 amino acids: CATSDLKRQGHNEQFF. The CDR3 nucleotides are TGTGCCACCAGTGATTTGAAGAGGCAGGGCCACAATGAGCAGTTCTTC.

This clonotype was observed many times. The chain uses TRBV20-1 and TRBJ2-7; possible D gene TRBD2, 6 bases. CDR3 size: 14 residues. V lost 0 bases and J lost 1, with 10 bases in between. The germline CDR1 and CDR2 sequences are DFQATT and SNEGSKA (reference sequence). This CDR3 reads CSARDHGGSYEQYF. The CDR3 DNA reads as TGCAGTGCTAGAGATCATGGGGGGTCCTACGAGCAGTACTTC.

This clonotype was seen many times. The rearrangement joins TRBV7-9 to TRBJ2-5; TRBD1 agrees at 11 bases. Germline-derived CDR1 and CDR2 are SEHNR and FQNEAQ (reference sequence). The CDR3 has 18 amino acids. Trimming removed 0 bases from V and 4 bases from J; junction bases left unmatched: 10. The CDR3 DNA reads TGTGCCAGCAGCTTAGCCGGGACAGGGGGACTATTGGGAGAGACCCAGTACTTC. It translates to CASSLAGTGGLLGETQYF.

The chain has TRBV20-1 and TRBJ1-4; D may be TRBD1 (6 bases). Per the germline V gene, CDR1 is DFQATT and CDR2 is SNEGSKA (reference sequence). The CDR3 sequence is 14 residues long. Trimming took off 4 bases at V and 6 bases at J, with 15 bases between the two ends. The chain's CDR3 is CSAKSDRNYEKLFF. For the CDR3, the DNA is TGCAGTGCTAAATCGGACAGAAACTATGAAAAACTGTTTTTT.

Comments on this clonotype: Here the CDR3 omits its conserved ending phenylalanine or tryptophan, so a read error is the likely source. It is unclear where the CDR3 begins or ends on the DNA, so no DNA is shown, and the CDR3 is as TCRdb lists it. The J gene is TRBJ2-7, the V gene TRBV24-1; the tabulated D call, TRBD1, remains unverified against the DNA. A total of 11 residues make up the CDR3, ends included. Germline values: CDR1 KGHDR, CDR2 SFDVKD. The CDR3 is CATSETGQFDC.

The CDR3 nucleotides read TGTGCCAGCAGCGCAAAAGAGGAGACCCAGTACTTC. Amino acid sequence: CASSAKEETQYF. The rearrangement uses TRBV7-2 and TRBJ2-5, with D hard to call. Per the germline V gene, CDR1 is SGHTA and CDR2 is FQGNSA. Trimming pared 5 bases from V and 5 bases from J, leaving 9 bases between. This CDR3 contains 12 residues.

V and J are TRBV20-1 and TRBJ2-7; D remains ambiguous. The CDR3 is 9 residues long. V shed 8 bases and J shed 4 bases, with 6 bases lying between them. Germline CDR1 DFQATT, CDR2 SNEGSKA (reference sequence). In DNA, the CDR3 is TGCAGTTCCGGGTACGAGCAGTACTTC. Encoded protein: CSSGYEQYF.

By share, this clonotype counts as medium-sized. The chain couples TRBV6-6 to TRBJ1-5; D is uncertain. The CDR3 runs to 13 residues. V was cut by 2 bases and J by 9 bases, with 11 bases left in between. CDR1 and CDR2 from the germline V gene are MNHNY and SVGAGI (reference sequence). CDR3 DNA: TGTGCCAGCAGTTACCCGGGAGGTATGCCCCAGCATTTT. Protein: CASSYPGGMPQHF.

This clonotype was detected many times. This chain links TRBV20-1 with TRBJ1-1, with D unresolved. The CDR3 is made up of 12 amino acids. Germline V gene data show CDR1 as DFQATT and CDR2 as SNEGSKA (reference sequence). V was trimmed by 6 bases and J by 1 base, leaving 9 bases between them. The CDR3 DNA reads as TGCAGTGCACCCACAGAGAACACTGAAGCTTTCTTT. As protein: CSAPTENTEAFF.